The TCR beta chain described here comes from a study of cytomegalovirus exposure and HLA in healthy donors. V lost 5 bases and J lost 6, with 17 bases in between. Germline-derived CDR1 and CDR2 are MNHNS and SASEGT. This CDR3 is 14 amino acids long. The PCR was carried out with 60 Vbeta primers and 13 Jbeta primers. Clones were read by immunoSEQ multiplex PCR, and TCRdb kept only the in-frame ones, dropping some. The sample holds tens of thousands of clones, 82% seen once. The sequenced sample was PBMCs. The clonotype was recovered from a man aged 25 to 45 in good health and CMV-seropositive. The chain links TRBV6-1 to TRBJ2-7, with D possibly being TRBD1 (6 bases). CDR3 protein: CASSPTGHQGEQYF. CDR3 nucleotides: TGTGCCAGCAGTCCCACAGGGCACCAGGGCGAGCAGTACTTC.